Below, one T cell receptor (beta chain) is given with its context. This entry comes from a study of T cells in Graves' hyperthyroidism and ophthalmopathy. The TCR beta CDR3 regions underwent amplification using RNA transcripts as the source. The primer set for the first-round RT-PCR of the TCR CDR3 was HTBI. Using its own MiXCR run on the multiplex PCR reads, TCRdb lists one record per CDR3 protein. The sample consists of 500,000 to 650,000 distinct CDR3 sequences, 40% to 50% of them appearing once. This sequence was found in an adult woman with Graves' disease, either hyperthyroidism or ophthalmopathy (not recorded which). Material: peripheral blood or thyroid tissue (not recorded which).

Written as DNA, the CDR3 is TGTGCCAGCACTCCCCGGGAGTTAAACTATGGCTACACCTTC. It yields the protein CASTPRELNYGYTF. The genes are TRBV11-1 and TRBJ1-2; D uncertain. Germline V gene lookup returns CDR1 SGHAT and CDR2 FQDESV (reference sequence). This CDR3 contains 14 residues. Trimming stripped 7 bases from V and 2 bases from J, with 14 bases between.